This section outlines one T cell receptor beta chain sequence together with its context. This clonotype was found many times. Its antigen remains undetermined. No base quality information exists; no much larger clone differs at one position. cDNA was synthesized by template-switch 5'RACE using a primer with a 10-nucleotide random unique molecular identifier that tagged each TCR transcript. Each sequencing run produced over 160 million TCR-beta sequences covering 15-18 subjects. The RNeasy kit was used to extract total RNA. TCR-beta VDJ regions were amplified with primers for the TCR constant region and the 5'RACE anchor, using the KAPA Real-time Library Amplification kit. Sample indexes and Illumina adaptors were added in a first PCR, after which library yield was increased in a second PCR. After Ampure bead purification, the roughly 650 bp TCR product was size-selected on a 2% E-gel SizeSelection system. Library quality was checked on a Bioanalyzer, concentration was measured with Qubit, and libraries were quantified with the Kapa Library Quantification kit before pooling. Libraries were sequenced paired-end 2 x 150 bp on an Illumina HiSeq 2500. To increase sequence diversity, about 25-31% phiX was spiked into each library pool. Per the original workflow: Quality-filtered reads were processed with the UMI-based MiGEC pipeline, which removed over 75% of raw TCR sequences during error correction. VDJ genes were aligned to IMGT germline references, and each clonotype was defined by a unique CDR3 amino acid sequence together with V-J genes. Clonal expansion, Shannon diversity and CDR3 relatedness were evaluated with VDJtools (CalcPairwiseDistances, ClusterSamples), while phylogenetic trees were built in CLCbio workbench. A clone was classed as expanded if it had 8 or more unique UMIs, a cutoff based on coefficient-of-variation modelling across technical triplicates. The raw public data were reprocessed by TCRdb itself: fastp quality trimming at Q25, MiXCR clonotype calling, in-frame beta chains only. For every CDR3 protein sequence, its rows merge into one entry that carries the most common genes and DNA. TCRdb's processing, not the authors' own work, is the source of the V and J calls. The sample includes around 71,000 distinct CDR3 sequences, with approximately 13% observed a single time. Approximately 4.2% of the sample lies in the top ten.

This specimen's time point label, interpreted: longitudinal time-point 1 (baseline). Unsorted PBMC libraries were generated from 2 million PBMCs stored in RNAlater at -80 °C until RNA extraction. Peripheral blood underwent Ficoll-Hypaque density gradient centrifugation to isolate PBMCs, which were then cryopreserved in liquid nitrogen. The source of the sample is a study of neurological immune-mediated disorders (dated by TCRdb to between 2017 and 2020). About the study as a whole: Peripheral blood TCR-beta repertoires from patients with HTLV-I-associated myelopathy (HAM/TSP), patients with multiple sclerosis, and healthy controls were compared in the study using UMI-based sequencing. The cohort included approximately 70 subjects: about 15 with HAM/TSP, around 34 with multiple sclerosis, and some 20 healthy controls. The 95 to 120 TCR-beta libraries covered PBMC samples along with longitudinal samples, technical triplicates, and paired sorted CD4+ and CD8+ T-cell subsets. Longitudinal HAM/TSP and healthy donors had 3 time-points each (about 3-45 month intervals). The paper's findings and limits, for the study overall: TCR clonal expansion was highest in HAM/TSP patients and lowest in MS patients, with MS patients falling below even healthy controls. No identical CDR3 amino acid sequences were found to be shared among expanded clones across subjects, suggesting that TCR-beta repertoires were private in all groups.

The CDR3 measures 13 amino acids from cysteine to phenylalanine. Of the read, only the CDR3 DNA is kept; its 39 bases are in frame from base 1. The germline V gene provides CDR1 SGHTA and CDR2 FQGNSA. V drops 5 bases and J drops 14 bases, leaving 16 bases in between. Sequencing was performed on PBMCs. The receptor comes from a female donor with HTLV-1-associated myelopathy (HAM/TSP). The chain uses TRBV7-2 and TRBJ1-6, with the D gene call left open. The nucleotide sequence is TGTGCCAGCAGCCGCAGGTCAGCGGGCACCCTCCACTTT. This yields the protein CASSRRSAGTLHF.